These 9 T cell receptor beta chains originate from one sample sequenced in a study of cytomegalovirus exposure and HLA in healthy donors. Primers: 60 Vbeta forward and 13 Jbeta reverse. Assay used: immunoSEQ multiplex PCR; TCRdb lists only in-frame clones, some missing. The sample records roughly 190,000 clones, roughly 80% being singletons. The sequenced material came from PBMCs. The source of these receptors is a woman in her late teens or twenties in good health and CMV-seronegative.

The sample holds a few counts of this clone. V and J are TRBV28 and TRBJ2-5; 11 nucleotides match TRBD2. This CDR3 contains 16 residues. In germline, CDR1 is MDHEN, CDR2 SYDVKM. The junction had 10 bases not matched to a gene; V was cut back by 6 bases and J by 4 bases. CDR3 in amino acids: CASRLQRLAGGETQYF. DNA for the CDR3: TGTGCCAGCAGACTCCAGCGGCTAGCGGGAGGAGAGACCCAGTACTTC.

This chain uses TRBV6-5 with TRBJ1-2; 8 nucleotides match TRBD1. Trimming took 5 bases from V and 9 from J; bases not matched to a gene: 5. The length of the CDR3 is 12 residues. CDR1 and CDR2 from the germline V gene are MNHEY and SVGAGI. CDR3 amino acids: CASSRQGMSYTF. DNA for the CDR3: TGTGCCAGCAGTCGACAGGGGATGAGCTACACCTTC.

The chain uses TRBV14 and TRBJ2-3; D is ambiguous. V gave up 1 base and J gave up 1 base, with 6 bases separating them. The germline gives CDR1 SGHDN, CDR2 FVKESK. The CDR3 is 14 amino acids. Here the CDR3 reads CASSQVIGTDTQYF. The DNA of the CDR3 is TGTGCCAGCAGCCAAGTTATCGGCACAGATACGCAGTATTTT.

The rearrangement links TRBV7-8 to TRBJ1-1; D is uncertain. The germline V gene has CDR1 SGHVS and CDR2 FQNEAQ. The ends were cut back, 0 bases at V and 3 bases at J, with 8 bases in the middle. The CDR3 runs 14 residues. The CDR3 nucleotides read TGTGCCAGCAGCTTAGCGTACCGGGACACTGAAGCTTTCTTT. Translating it yields CASSLAYRDTEAFF.

This clone has a handful of counts. The chain joins TRBV6-1 to TRBJ2-7; TRBD1 is a possible D gene (6 bases). The CDR3 is made up of 15 amino acids. The germline V gene encodes CDR1 MNHNS and CDR2 SASEGT. The germline V and J ends were trimmed by 4 bases and 2 bases, with 15 bases remaining between them. Here the CDR3 reads CASSVNSGVAYEQYF. The CDR3 nucleotides are TGTGCCAGCAGTGTGAACTCAGGGGTCGCCTACGAGCAGTACTTC.

This chain uses TRBV7-8 with TRBJ2-3; possibly TRBD2 for D (6 bases). The germline CDR1 and CDR2 sequences are SGHVS and FQNEAQ. Trimming took 5 bases from V and 7 from J, leaving 13 bases between them. This CDR3 is 13 amino acids long. The CDR3 sequence: CASSRGGFNTQYF. The CDR3 DNA reads TGTGCCAGCAGCCGTGGAGGGTTCAATACGCAGTATTTT.

The V call is TRBV28, the J call TRBJ2-7; 9 nucleotides match TRBD2. Germline loops: CDR1 MDHEN, CDR2 SYDVKM. The CDR3 is made up of 14 amino acids. The junction had 3 bases not matched to a gene; V was cut back by 3 bases and J by 3 bases. CDR3 region: CASSFSGGNYEQYF. CDR3 DNA sequence: TGTGCCAGCAGTTTTAGCGGGGGAAACTACGAGCAGTACTTC.

V gene TRBV6-1 combines with J gene TRBJ1-4, with D perhaps matching TRBD1 (6 bases). V was pared by 6 bases and J by 8 bases, with 16 bases between. Germline CDR1 and CDR2: MNHNS and SASEGT. CDR3 length equals 14 residues. The CDR3 DNA reads as TGTGCCAGCAGGGAGAACAGGGTGGGGGAAAAACTGTTTTTT. It is translated as CASRENRVGEKLFF.

This clone was observed a few times. The chain uses TRBV4-1 and TRBJ2-5, with D hard to call. The CDR3 totals 13 residues. The V and J ends lost 1 base and 0 bases respectively, with 3 bases between them. Germline V gene data show CDR1 as MGHRA and CDR2 as YSYEKL. The chain's CDR3 is CASSQANQETQYF. The CDR3 DNA follows: TGCGCCAGCAGCCAAGCAAACCAAGAGACCCAGTACTTC.